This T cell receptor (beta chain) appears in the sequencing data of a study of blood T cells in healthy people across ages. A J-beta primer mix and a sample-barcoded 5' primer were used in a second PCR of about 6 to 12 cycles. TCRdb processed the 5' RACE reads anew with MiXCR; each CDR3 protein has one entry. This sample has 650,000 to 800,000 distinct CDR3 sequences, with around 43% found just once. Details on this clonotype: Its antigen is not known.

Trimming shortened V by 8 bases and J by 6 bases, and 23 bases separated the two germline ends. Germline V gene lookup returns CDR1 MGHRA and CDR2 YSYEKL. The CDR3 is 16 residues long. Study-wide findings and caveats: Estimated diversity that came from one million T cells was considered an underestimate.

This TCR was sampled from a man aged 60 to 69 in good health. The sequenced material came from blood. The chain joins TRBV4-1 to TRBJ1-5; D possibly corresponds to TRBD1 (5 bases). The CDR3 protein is CASGSERQKEGQPQHF. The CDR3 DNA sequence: TGCGCCAGCGGAAGCGAGCGACAGAAGGAGGGTCAGCCCCAGCATTTT.